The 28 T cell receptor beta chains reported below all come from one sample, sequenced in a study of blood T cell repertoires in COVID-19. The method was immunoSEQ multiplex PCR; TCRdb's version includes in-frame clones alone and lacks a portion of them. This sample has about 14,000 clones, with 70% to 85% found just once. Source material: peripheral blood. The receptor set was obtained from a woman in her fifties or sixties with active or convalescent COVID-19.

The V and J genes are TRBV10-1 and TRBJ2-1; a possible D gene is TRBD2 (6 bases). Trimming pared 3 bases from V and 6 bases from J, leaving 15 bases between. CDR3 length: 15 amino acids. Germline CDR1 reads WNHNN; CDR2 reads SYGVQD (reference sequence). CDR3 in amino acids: CASSETRGAVNEQFF. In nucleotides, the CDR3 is TGCGCCAGCAGTGAAACCCGCGGGGCCGTCAATGAGCAGTTCTTC.

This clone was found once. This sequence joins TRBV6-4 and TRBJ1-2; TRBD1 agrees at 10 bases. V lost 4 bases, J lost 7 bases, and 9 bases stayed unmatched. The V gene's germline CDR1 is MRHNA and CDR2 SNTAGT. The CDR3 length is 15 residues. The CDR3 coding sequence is TGTGCCAGCAGTGCTCCGGGACAGGGGTTGGTTGGCTACACCTTC. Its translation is CASSAPGQGLVGYTF.

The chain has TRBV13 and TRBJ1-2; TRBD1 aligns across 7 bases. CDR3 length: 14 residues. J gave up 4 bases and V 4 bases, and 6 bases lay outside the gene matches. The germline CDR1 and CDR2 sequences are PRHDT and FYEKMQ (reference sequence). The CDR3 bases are TGTGCCAGCAGCTACACCGGGACAGCCTATGGCTACACCTTC. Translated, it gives CASSYTGTAYGYTF.

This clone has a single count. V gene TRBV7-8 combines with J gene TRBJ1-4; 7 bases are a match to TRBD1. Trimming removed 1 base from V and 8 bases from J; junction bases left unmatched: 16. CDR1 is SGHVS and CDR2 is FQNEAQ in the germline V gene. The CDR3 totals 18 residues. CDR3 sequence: CASSLVGTATSTREKLFF. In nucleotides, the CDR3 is TGTGCCAGCAGCTTAGTAGGGACAGCAACGAGTACTAGGGAAAAACTGTTTTTT.

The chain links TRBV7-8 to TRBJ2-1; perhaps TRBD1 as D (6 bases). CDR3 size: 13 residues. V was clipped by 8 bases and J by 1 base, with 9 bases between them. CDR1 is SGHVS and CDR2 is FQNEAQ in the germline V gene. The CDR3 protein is CASRTESYNEQFF. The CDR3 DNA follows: TGTGCCAGCCGGACAGAGTCCTACAATGAGCAGTTCTTC. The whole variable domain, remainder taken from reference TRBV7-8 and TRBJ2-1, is GAGVSQSPRYKVAKRGQDVALRCDPISGHVSLFWYQQALGQGPEFLTYFQNEAQLDKSGLPSDRFFAERPEGSVSTLKIQRTQQEDSAVYLCASRTESYNEQFFGPGTRLTVL.

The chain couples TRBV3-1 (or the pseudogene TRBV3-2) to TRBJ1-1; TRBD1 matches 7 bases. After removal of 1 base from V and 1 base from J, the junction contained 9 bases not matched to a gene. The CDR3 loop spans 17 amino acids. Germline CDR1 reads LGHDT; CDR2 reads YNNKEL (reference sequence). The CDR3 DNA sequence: TGTGCCAGCAGCCAAGTAGGTCTCAGGGGGAGGAACACTGAAGCTTTCTTT. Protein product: CASSQVGLRGRNTEAFF.

The CDR3 spells CASSMDKYNSPLHF. CDR3 sequence (DNA): TGTGCCAGTAGCATGGACAAGTATAATTCACCCCTCCACTTT. This chain uses TRBV19 with TRBJ1-6, with a possible D match to TRBD1 (5 bases). Germline V CDR1 and CDR2: LNHDA, SQIVND (reference sequence). The CDR3 contains 14 residues. Trimming pared 6 bases from V and 4 bases from J, leaving 10 bases between.

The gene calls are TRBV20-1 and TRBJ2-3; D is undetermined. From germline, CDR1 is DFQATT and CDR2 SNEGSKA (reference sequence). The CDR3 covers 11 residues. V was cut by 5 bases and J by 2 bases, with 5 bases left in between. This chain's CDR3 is CSAPLTDTQYF. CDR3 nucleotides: TGCAGTGCTCCCCTCACAGATACGCAGTATTTT.

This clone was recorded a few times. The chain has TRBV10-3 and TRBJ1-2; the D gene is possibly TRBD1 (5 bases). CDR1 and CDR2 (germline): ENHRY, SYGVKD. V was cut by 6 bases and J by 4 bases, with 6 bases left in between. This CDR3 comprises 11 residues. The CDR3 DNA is TGTGCCATCAGACAGGTCTATGGCTACACCTTC. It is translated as CAIRQVYGYTF.

CDR3 nucleotide sequence: TGTGCCAGCAGCCCCAATGGCGGGACGGGTGGAAACACCATATATTTT. It yields the protein CASSPNGGTGGNTIYF. The gene calls are TRBV7-9 and TRBJ1-3; maybe TRBD1 (5 bases). The CDR3 sequence is 16 residues long. Germline V gives CDR1 SEHNR, CDR2 FQNEAQ (reference sequence). V gave up 5 bases and J gave up 3 bases, with 17 bases separating them. Full variable domain (remainder filled in from reference TRBV7-9 and TRBJ1-3): DTGVSQNPRHKITKRGQNVTFRCDPISEHNRLYWYRQTLGQGPEFLTYFQNEAQLEKSRLLSDRFSAERPKGSFSTLEIQRTEQGDSAMYLCASSPNGGTGGNTIYFGEGSWLTVV.

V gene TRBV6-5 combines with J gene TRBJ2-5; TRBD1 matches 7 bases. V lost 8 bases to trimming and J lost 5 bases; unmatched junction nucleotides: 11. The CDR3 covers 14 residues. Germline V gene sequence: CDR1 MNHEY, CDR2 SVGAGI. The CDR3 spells CASETGQYRETQYF. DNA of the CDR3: TGTGCCAGCGAAACGGGACAGTACCGGGAGACCCAGTACTTC.

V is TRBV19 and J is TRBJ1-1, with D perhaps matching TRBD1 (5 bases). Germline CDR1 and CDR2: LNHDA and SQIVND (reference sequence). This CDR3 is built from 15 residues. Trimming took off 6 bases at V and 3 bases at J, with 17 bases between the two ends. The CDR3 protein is CASRLYAGGHTEAFF. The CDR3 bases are TGTGCCAGTAGGCTATATGCGGGGGGTCACACTGAAGCTTTCTTT.

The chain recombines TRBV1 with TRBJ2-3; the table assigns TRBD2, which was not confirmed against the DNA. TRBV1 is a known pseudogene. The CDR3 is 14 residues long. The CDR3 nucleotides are TGCACCAGCAGCCAACAGCGGACCACAGATACGCAGTATTTT. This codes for CTSSQQRTTDTQYF.

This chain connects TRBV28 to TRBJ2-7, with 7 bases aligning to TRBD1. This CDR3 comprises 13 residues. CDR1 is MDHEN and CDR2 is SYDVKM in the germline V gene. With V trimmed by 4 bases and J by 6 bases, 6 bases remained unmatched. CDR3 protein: CASSSSTGSEQYF. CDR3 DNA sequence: TGTGCCAGCAGTTCCTCGACAGGGAGCGAGCAGTACTTC. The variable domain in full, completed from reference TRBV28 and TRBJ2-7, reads DVKVTQSSRYLVKRTGEKVFLECVQDMDHENMFWYRQDPGLGLRLIYFSYDVKMKEKGDIPEGYSVSREKKERFSLILESASTNQTSMYLCASSSSTGSEQYFGPGTRLTVT.

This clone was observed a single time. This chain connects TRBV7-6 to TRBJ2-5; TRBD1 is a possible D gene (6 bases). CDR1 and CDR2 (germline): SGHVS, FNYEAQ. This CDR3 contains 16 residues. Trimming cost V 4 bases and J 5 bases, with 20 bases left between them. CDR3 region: CASSSPDRHVVETQYF. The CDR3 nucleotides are TGTGCCAGCAGCTCCCCAGACAGGCACGTTGTGGAGACCCAGTACTTC.

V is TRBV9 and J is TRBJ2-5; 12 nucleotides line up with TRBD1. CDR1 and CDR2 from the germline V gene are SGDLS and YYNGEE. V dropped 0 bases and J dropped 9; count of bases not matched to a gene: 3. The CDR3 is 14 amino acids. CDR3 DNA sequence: TGTGCCAGCAGCGTAGTAGGGACAGGGGGCGCCCAGTACTTC. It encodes CASSVVGTGGAQYF. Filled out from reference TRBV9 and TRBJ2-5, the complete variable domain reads DSGVTQTPKHLITATGQRVTLRCSPRSGDLSVYWYQQSLDQGLQFLIQYYNGEERAKGNILERFSAQQFPDLHSELNLSSLELGDSALYFCASSVVGTGGAQYFGPGTRLLVL.

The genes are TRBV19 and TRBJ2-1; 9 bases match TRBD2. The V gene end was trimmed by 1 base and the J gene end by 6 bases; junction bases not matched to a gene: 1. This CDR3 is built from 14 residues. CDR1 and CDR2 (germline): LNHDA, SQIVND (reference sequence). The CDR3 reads CASSIGTSVNEQFF. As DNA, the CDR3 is TGTGCCAGTAGTATAGGGACTAGCGTCAATGAGCAGTTCTTC.

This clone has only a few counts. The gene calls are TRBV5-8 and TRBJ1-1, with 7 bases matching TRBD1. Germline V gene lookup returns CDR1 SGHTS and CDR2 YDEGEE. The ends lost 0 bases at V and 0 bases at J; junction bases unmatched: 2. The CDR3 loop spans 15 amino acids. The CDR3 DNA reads TGTGCCAGCAGCTTGGGGACAGGAGTGAACACTGAAGCTTTCTTT. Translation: CASSLGTGVNTEAFF.

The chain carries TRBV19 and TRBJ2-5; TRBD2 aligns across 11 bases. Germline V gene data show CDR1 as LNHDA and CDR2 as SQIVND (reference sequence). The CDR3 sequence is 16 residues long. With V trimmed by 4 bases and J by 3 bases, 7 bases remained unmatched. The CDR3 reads CASSTLAGGRKETQYF. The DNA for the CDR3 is TGTGCCAGTAGTACTCTAGCGGGGGGCCGGAAAGAGACCCAGTACTTC.

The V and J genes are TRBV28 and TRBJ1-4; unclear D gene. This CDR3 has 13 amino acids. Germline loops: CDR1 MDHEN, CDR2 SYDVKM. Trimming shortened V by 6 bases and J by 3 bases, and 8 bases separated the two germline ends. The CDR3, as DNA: TGTGCCAGCAGCTCGCGCCCTAATGAAAAACTGTTTTTT. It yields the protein CASSSRPNEKLFF.

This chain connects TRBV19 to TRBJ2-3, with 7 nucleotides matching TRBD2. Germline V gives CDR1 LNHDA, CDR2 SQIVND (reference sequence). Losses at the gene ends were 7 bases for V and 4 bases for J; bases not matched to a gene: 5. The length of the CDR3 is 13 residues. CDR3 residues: CASKRGRADTQYF. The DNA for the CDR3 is TGTGCCAGTAAGCGGGGCCGAGCAGATACGCAGTATTTT.

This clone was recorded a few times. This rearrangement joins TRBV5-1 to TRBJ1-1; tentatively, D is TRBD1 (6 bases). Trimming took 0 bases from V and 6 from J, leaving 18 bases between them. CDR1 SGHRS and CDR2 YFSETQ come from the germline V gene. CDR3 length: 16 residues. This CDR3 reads CASSLDLGARSPEAFF. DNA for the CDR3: TGCGCCAGCAGCTTGGATTTGGGGGCGCGGTCTCCTGAAGCTTTCTTT.

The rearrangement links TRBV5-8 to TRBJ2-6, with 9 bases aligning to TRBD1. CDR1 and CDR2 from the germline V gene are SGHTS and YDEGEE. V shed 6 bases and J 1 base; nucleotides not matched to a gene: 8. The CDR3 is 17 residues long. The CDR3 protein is CASNNRDRASGANVLTF. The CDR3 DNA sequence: TGTGCCAGCAACAACCGGGACAGGGCTTCTGGGGCCAACGTCCTGACTTTC.

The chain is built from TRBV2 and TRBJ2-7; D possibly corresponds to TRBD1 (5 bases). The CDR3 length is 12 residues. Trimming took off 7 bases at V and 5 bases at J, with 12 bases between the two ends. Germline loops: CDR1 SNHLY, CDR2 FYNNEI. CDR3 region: CASNPGRDEQYF. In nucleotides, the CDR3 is TGTGCCAGCAATCCGGGCAGGGACGAGCAGTACTTC.

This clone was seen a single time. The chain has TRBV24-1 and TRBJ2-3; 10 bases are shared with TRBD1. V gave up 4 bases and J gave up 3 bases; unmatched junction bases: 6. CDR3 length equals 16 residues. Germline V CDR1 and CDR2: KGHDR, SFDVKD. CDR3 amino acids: CATSEQDRGGTDTQYF. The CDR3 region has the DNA TGTGCCACCAGTGAACAGGACAGGGGGGGTACAGATACGCAGTATTTT.

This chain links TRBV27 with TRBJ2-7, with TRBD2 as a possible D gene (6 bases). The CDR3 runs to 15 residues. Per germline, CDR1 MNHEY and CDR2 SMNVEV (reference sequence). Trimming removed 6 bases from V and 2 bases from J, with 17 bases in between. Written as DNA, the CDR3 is TGTGCCAGCAGGGAGGGCTGGGGGGATACCTACGAGCAGTACTTC. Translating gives CASREGWGDTYEQYF.

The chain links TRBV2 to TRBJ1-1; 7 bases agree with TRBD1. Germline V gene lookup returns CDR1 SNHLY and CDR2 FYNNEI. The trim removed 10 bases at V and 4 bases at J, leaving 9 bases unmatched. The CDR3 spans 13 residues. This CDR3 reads CAKRGREGTEAFF. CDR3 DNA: TGTGCCAAGAGGGGGCGCGAGGGCACTGAAGCTTTCTTT.

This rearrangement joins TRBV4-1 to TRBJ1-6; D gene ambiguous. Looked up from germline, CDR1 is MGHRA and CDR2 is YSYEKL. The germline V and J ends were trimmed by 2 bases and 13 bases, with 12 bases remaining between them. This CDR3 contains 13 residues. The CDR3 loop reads CASSQLAGDPLHF. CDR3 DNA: TGCGCCAGCAGCCAATTGGCAGGCGATCCCCTCCACTTT.